These 15 T cell receptor beta chains originate from one sample sequenced in a study of blood T cell repertoires in COVID-19 (dated by TCRdb to about 2020). Library preparation used the immunoSEQ multiplex PCR assay. The clones in this table, taken by TCRdb from immuneACCESS, are in-frame only. Not every clone is retained; where verified, under half of the shortfall comes from an unresolved V gene, and the cause of the rest is unknown. This sample comprises some 250,000 clones, more than 80% of them detected only once. Around 2% of the sample is taken by the ten largest. The sequenced sample was peripheral blood. All receptors come from a man aged 30 to 39 who had recovered from COVID-19.

This chain connects TRBV3-1 (or the pseudogene TRBV3-2) to TRBJ1-2, with 10 bases lining up with TRBD1. Germline CDR1 is LGHDT and CDR2 is YNNKEL (reference sequence). The CDR3 sequence is 14 residues long. V lost 8 bases and J lost 8; bases outside the gene matches: 11. Here the CDR3 DNA reads TGTGCCAGCGAACCGGGACAGGGGTTAGTGGGCTACACCTTC. It translates to CASEPGQGLVGYTF.

The chain uses TRBV6-5 and TRBJ2-5, with 11 bases that match TRBD2. V dropped 5 bases and J dropped 9; count of bases not matched to a gene: 11. The CDR3 totals 15 residues. Germline-derived CDR1 and CDR2 are MNHEY and SVGAGI. The CDR3 sequence: CASSPGLAAPMAQYF. The CDR3 nucleotides read TGTGCCAGCAGTCCGGGACTAGCGGCCCCCATGGCCCAGTACTTC.

The table lists this clone with a few counts. V usage is TRBV27 and J usage is TRBJ2-3; no clear D. Germline CDR1 MNHEY, CDR2 SMNVEV (reference sequence). V was cut by 4 bases and J by 6 bases, with 14 bases left in between. The CDR3 sequence is 14 residues long. This chain's CDR3 is CASSSNLRWDTQYF. As DNA, the CDR3 is TGTGCCAGCAGTTCAAACCTCAGATGGGATACGCAGTATTTT.

This clone was recorded once. V is TRBV20-1 and J is TRBJ2-5; weak D call: TRBD2 (6 bases). Germline V CDR1 and CDR2: DFQATT, SNEGSKA (reference sequence). This CDR3 comprises 14 residues. Deletions cut 3 bases from V and 1 base from J, with 12 bases between. The DNA for the CDR3 is TGCAGTGCTAGTCCGAGACTAGGCCAAGAGACCCAGTACTTC. Translating gives CSASPRLGQETQYF.

The rearrangement joins TRBV19 to TRBJ2-1, with 14 positions matching TRBD2. Germline V CDR1 and CDR2: LNHDA, SQIVND (reference sequence). With 7 bases clipped from V and 8 bases from J, the junction kept 7 bases outside the gene matches. This CDR3 has 15 amino acids. In nucleotides, the CDR3 is TGTGCCAGTACCCCGACTAGCGGGGGGGCGTATGAGCAGTTCTTC. Encoded protein: CASTPTSGGAYEQFF.

This clone has just a few counts. The chain recombines TRBV11-2 with TRBJ1-1; D might be TRBD1 (5 bases). V was cut by 1 base and J by 10 bases, with 10 bases left in between. Germline V gene sequence: CDR1 SGHAT, CDR2 FQNNGV. The CDR3 runs to 12 residues. CDR3 region: CASSLVFGGAFF. Written as DNA, the CDR3 is TGTGCCAGCAGCTTAGTTTTCGGGGGAGCTTTCTTT.

J is TRBJ1-1 and V is TRBV6-1; 7 nucleotides agree with TRBD1. Losses at the gene ends were 0 bases for V and 0 bases for J; bases not matched to a gene: 10. This CDR3 contains 18 residues. CDR1 is MNHNS and CDR2 is SASEGT in the germline V gene. CDR3 in DNA: TGTGCCAGCAGTGAAGCAGGGGGCGCCTTTCGGATGAACACTGAAGCTTTCTTT. This gives the protein CASSEAGGAFRMNTEAFF.

CDR3 nucleotide sequence: TGTGCCAGCAGCTTAGATCGCAAAAACATTCAGTACTTC. This gives the protein CASSLDRKNIQYF. The chain is built from TRBV13 and TRBJ2-4; D not certain. CDR3 length equals 13 residues. Trimming removed 1 base at V and 3 bases at J, with 4 bases between. Germline V gene lookup returns CDR1 PRHDT and CDR2 FYEKMQ (reference sequence).

CDR3 coding DNA: TGCGCCAGCAGCTTGGCCTTCGATGAGCAGTTCTTC. This translates into CASSLAFDEQFF. The J gene is TRBJ2-1, the V gene TRBV5-1; D not resolved. The CDR3 extends over 12 amino acids. The germline CDR1 and CDR2 sequences are SGHRS and YFSETQ. V lost 0 bases and J lost 8, with 6 bases in between.

The rearrangement links TRBV29-1 to TRBJ2-3; a weak D match, TRBD1 (5 bases). The V and J ends lost 4 bases and 2 bases respectively, with 13 bases between them. CDR1 SQVTM and CDR2 ANQGSEA come from the germline V gene. This CDR3 is built from 14 residues. The CDR3 loop is CSVGGSPPTDTQYF. CDR3 in DNA: TGCAGCGTTGGGGGCAGTCCTCCCACAGATACGCAGTATTTT.

The rearrangement links TRBV7-2 to TRBJ2-5, with TRBD2 matching 7 bases. Germline CDR1 reads SGHTA; CDR2 reads FQGNSA. The V and J ends lost 6 bases and 4 bases, in that order; junction bases with no gene match: 8. The CDR3 spans 14 residues. The CDR3 DNA follows: TGTGCCAGCAGGCCGCCAGCGGGGCGAGAGACCCAGTACTTC. The encoded protein is CASRPPAGRETQYF.

The chain joins TRBV12-3 or TRBV12-4 to TRBJ2-5; 9 bases map to TRBD2. This CDR3 is built from 13 residues. V shed 6 bases, J shed 5 bases, and the junction held 4 bases outside the gene matches. This CDR3 reads CASRDGLAETQYF. In DNA, the CDR3 is TGTGCCAGCAGGGACGGACTAGCGGAGACCCAGTACTTC.

The chain has TRBV7-2 and TRBJ1-1, with a tentative D call TRBD1 (5 bases). V was pared by 0 bases and J by 8 bases, with 16 bases between. The CDR3 is made up of 15 amino acids. The germline V gene has CDR1 SGHTA and CDR2 FQGNSA. CDR3: CASSLAGHSSVEAFF. CDR3 in DNA: TGTGCCAGCAGCTTAGCCGGACACTCATCCGTCGAAGCTTTCTTT.

The CDR3 region has the DNA TGTGCCATCAGACCGGGACAGACGAACACTGAAGCTTTCTTT. Translated: CAIRPGQTNTEAFF. The chain combines TRBV10-3 with TRBJ1-1; 7 bases are shared with TRBD1. J gave up 1 base and V 6 bases, and 5 bases lay outside the gene matches. CDR1 and CDR2 from the germline V gene are ENHRY and SYGVKD. The CDR3 sequence is 14 residues long.

Only one count was recorded for this clone. The V gene is TRBV3-1 (or the pseudogene TRBV3-2), the J gene TRBJ2-2; D is unresolved. The CDR3 covers 16 residues. Germline V gives CDR1 LGHDT, CDR2 YNNKEL (reference sequence). V lost 1 base, J lost 3 bases, and 12 bases lay in between. CDR3 amino acids: CASSQAYLTDTGELFF. CDR3 DNA: TGTGCCAGCAGCCAAGCCTACTTAACGGACACCGGGGAGCTGTTTTTT.